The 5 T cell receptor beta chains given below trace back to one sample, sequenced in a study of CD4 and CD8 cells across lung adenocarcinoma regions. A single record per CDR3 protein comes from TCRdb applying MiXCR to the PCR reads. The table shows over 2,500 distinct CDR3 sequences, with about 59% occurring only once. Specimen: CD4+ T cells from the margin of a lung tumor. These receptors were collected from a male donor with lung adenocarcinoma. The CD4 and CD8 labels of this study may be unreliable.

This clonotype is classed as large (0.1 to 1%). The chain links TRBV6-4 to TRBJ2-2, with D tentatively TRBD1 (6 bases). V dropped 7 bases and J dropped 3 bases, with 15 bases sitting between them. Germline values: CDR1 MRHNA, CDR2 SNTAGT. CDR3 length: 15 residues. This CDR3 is CASKFRDTDTGELFF. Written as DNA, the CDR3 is TGTGCCAGCAAATTCCGGGACACCGACACCGGGGAGCTGTTTTTT.

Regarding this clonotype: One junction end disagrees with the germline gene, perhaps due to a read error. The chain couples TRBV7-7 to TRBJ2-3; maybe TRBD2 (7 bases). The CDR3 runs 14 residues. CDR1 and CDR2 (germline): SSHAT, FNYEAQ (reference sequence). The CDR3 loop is CAGSGAGAAETQYF. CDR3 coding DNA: TGTGCGGGCAGCGGGGCGGGGGCCGCAGAGACGCAGTATTTT.

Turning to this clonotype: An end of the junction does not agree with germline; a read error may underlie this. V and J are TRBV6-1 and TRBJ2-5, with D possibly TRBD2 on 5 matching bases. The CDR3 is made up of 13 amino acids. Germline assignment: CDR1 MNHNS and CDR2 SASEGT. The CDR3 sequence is CANSEARVGTQYF. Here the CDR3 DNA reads TGTGCCAACAGTGAAGCGAGGGTTGGGACCCAGTACTTC.

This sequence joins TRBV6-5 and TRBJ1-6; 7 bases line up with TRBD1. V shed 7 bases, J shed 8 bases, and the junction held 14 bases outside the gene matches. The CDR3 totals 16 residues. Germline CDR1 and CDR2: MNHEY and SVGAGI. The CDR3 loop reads CASINFAGQAHSPLHF. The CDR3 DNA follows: TGTGCCAGCATTAACTTCGCCGGACAGGCGCATTCACCCCTCCACTTT.

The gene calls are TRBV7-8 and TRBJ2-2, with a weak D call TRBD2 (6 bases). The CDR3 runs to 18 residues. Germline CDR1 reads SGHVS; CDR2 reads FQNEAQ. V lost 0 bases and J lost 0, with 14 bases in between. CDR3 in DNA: TGTGCCAGCAGCTTAGCGATAACGGGAGCGACGAACACCGGGGAGCTGTTTTTT. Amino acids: CASSLAITGATNTGELFF.